The T cell receptor (beta chain) under discussion was sequenced for a study of shared T cell receptors in the human thymus. Germline lookup yields CDR1 LNHDA and CDR2 SQIVND (reference sequence). The CDR3 sequence is 15 residues long. The V and J ends lost 5 bases and 2 bases, in that order; junction bases with no gene match: 7. The table lists this clone with a few counts. Profiled with immunoSEQ multiplex PCR; TCRdb holds only in-frame clones, not every one. Here the sample spans about 730,000 clones, approximately 85% being singletons. Separately, the same data were catalogued under a study of human thymus T cells. That paper adds: Samples came from healthy Finnish infants during open corrective cardiac surgery. The thymus was resected at corrective cardiac surgery. Use of V and J genes seemed skewed within the thymic and blood repertoires. Related work showed strongly overlapping thymic repertoires across unrelated individuals.

The chain links TRBV19 to TRBJ2-7, with 9 bases fitting TRBD2. This TCR was recovered from a girl less than two years old with a congenital heart defect. Sequencing was done on a sample of thymocytes. Here the CDR3 DNA reads TGTGCCAGTAGTTCCCCTAGCGGGAAACCCTACGAGCAGTACTTC. Residues: CASSSPSGKPYEQYF.